Listed below are T cell receptor beta chains from one sample, sequenced in a study of glioma-infiltrating T cells after dendritic cell vaccination. Using immunoSEQ multiplex PCR, the repertoire was profiled, and TCRdb retains in-frame clones only, with some absent. The table includes about 100,000 clones, around 80% detected once. The sequences come from blood, collected after dendritic cell vaccination. The receptors originated from a human donor with glioblastoma. The conserved cysteine and the conserved F or W are not part of the CDR3 here.

j_call,v_call,cdr3_aa
TRBJ2-7,TRBV28,ASSPAGQGSYEQY
TRBJ2-7,TRBV28,ASGGGWEYEQY
TRBJ2-1,TRBV23-1,ASSQSRRGSYNEQF
TRBJ1-1,TRBV6-5,ASSYSRDTEAF
TRBJ1-5,TRBV18,ASSLNQLFGTGSWRQPQH
TRBJ2-5,TRBV5-1,ASSQGLAGEQETQY
TRBJ2-2,TRBV10-2,ARSGGEGTGELF
TRBJ2-1,TRBV9,ASSVDPGGSSYNEQF
TRBJ2-5,TRBV5-1,ASKPQGAGQETQY
TRBJ1-1,TRBV5-1,ASSLGGGGAF
TRBJ1-1,TRBV6-5,ASSSEANTEAF
TRBJ2-1,TRBV5-4,ASSLTGGDYNEQF
TRBJ2-7,TRBV28,ASSPPDGRGSYEQY
TRBJ1-4,TRBV5-1,ASSLGQATNEKLF
TRBJ2-5,TRBV14,ASSRLAGGGETQY
TRBJ2-7,TRBV5-1,ASSSGRGGRNEQY
TRBJ2-2,TRBV9,ASNAATWNTGELF
TRBJ2-2,TRBV27,ASSFSGLLNTGELF
TRBJ1-1,TRBV7-3,ASSPSQGKELPEAF
TRBJ1-5,TRBV11-1,ASSLDRGADQPQH
TRBJ1-1,TRBV4-2,ASSQEGRGGTEAF
TRBJ2-7,TRBV19,ASSVQGPYEQY
TRBJ2-7,TRBV27,ASSSAYEQY
TRBJ1-1,TRBV19,ASISQGWDTEAF
TRBJ2-7,TRBV28,ASSLGGQTYEQY
TRBJ1-1,TRBV5-6,ASSRRDRGNTEAF
TRBJ2-7,TRBV27,ASSPQGLDKYEQY
TRBJ2-3,TRBV5-1,ASSLVLAGAGDTQY
TRBJ2-1,TRBV7-3,ASSLSAVYNEQF